What follows describes a single TCR beta chain. The record originates from a study of blood T cell repertoires in COVID-19. CDR3 size: 15 residues. Unmatched junction bases numbered 6, after V lost 1 base and J lost 5 bases. Germline V gives CDR1 MNHEY, CDR2 SMNVEV (reference sequence). Participants were aged about 18 to 100 years from more than 20 US areas. Before being deemed recovered, Cohort 3 donors had two negative PCRs, clearance, or symptom resolution. Per the authors' pipeline: Amplifying reference gene primers gave estimates of nucleated cell counts. Assay: immunoSEQ multiplex PCR; the TCRdb copy retains only in-frame clones and omits some. The V and J calls and clone size come from that table; D and trimming were worked out from the DNA. The table lists about 180,000 clones, more than 70% of them singletons.

Sequencing was performed on PBMCs or T cells enriched from blood (not recorded which). The TCR sequence derives from a woman between 25 and 40 years old who had recovered from COVID-19. The chain has TRBV27 and TRBJ2-3; 7 bases align to TRBD2. The chain's CDR3 is CASSLLGEGGDTQYF. The DNA of the CDR3 is TGTGCCAGCAGTTTATTGGGGGAGGGCGGAGATACGCAGTATTTT.